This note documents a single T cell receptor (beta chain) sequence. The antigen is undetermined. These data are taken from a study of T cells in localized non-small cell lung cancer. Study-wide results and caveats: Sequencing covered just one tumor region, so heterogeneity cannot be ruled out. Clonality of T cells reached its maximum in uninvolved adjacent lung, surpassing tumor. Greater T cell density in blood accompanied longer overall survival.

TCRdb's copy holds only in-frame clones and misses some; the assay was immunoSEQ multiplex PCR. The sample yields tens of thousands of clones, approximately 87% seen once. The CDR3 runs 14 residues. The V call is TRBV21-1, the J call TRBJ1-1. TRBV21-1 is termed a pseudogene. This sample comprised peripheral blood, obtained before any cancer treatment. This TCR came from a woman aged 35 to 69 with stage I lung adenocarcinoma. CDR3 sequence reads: CASSNSGGDTEAFF. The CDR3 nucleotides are TGTGCCAGCAGCAACTCCGGGGGGGACACTGAAGCTTTCTTT.